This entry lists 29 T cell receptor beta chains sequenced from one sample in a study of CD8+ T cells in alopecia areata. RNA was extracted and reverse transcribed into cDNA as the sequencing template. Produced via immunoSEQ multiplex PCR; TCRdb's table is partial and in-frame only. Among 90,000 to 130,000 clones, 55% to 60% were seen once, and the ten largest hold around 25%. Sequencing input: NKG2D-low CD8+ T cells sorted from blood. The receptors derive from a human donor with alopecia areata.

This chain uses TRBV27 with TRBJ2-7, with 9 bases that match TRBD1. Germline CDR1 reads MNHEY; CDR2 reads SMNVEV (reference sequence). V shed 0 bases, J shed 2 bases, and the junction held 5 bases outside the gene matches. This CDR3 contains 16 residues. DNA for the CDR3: TGTGCCAGCAGTTTATCGCGGGACAGGGCACCCTACGAGCAGTACTTC. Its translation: CASSLSRDRAPYEQYF.

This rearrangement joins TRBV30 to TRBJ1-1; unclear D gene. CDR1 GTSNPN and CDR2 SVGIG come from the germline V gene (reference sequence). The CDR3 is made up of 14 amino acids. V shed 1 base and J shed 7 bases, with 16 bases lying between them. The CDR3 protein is CAWSDGRFNGEAFF. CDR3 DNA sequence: TGTGCCTGGAGTGACGGACGTTTTAACGGTGAAGCTTTCTTT.

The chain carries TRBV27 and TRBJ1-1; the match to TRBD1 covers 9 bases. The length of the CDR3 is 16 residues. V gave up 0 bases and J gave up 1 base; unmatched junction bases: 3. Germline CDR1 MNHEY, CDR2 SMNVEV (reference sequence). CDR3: CASSLSPGQGNTEAFF. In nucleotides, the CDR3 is TGTGCCAGCAGTTTATCCCCGGGACAGGGGAACACTGAAGCTTTCTTT.

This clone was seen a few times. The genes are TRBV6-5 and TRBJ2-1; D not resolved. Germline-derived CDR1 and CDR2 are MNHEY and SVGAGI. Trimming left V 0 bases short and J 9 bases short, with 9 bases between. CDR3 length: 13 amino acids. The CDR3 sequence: CASSYSKATEQFF. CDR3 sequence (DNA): TGTGCCAGCAGTTACTCGAAGGCGACTGAGCAGTTCTTC.

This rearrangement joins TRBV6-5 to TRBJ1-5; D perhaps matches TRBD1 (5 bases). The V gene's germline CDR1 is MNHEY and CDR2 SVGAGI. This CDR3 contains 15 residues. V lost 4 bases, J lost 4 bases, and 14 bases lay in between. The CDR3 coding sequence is TGTGCCAGCAGTTCGGCGGGGCTTCTTAATCAGCCCCAGCATTTT. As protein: CASSSAGLLNQPQHF.

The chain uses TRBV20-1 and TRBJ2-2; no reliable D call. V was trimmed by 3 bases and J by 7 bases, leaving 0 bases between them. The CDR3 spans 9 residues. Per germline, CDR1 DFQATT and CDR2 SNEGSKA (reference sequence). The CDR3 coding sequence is TGCAGTGCTAGCGGGGAGCTGTTTTTT. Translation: CSASGELFF.

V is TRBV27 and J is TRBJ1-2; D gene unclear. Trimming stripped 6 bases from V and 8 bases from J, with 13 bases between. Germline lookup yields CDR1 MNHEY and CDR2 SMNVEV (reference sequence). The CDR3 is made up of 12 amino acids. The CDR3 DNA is TGTGCCAGCAGGTCATTTTCAAGAGGCTACACCTTC. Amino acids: CASRSFSRGYTF.

CDR3 residues: CSANSYNEQFF. DNA of the CDR3: TGCAGTGCTAACTCCTACAATGAGCAGTTCTTC. This chain uses TRBV20-1 with TRBJ2-1, with D uncertain. The V end was cut by 4 bases, the J end by 0 bases, with 1 base between. The CDR3 is 11 residues long. From germline, CDR1 is DFQATT and CDR2 SNEGSKA (reference sequence).

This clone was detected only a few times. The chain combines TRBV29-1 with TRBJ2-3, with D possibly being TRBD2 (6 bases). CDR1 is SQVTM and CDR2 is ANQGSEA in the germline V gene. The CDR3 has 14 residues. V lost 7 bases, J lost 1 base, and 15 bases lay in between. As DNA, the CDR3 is TGCAGCGCCTGGAGGGCAGACGGCACAGATACGCAGTATTTT. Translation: CSAWRADGTDTQYF.

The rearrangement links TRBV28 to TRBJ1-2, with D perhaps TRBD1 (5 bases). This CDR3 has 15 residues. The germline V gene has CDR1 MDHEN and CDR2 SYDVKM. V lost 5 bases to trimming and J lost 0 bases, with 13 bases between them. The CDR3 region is CASSLPAGSNYGYTF. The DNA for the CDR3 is TGTGCCAGCAGTCTCCCGGCAGGGTCTAACTATGGCTACACCTTC.

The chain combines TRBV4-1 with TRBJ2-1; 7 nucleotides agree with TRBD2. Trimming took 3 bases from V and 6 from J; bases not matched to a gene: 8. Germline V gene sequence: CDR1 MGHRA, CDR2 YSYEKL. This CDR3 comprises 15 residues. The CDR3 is CASSQGQGGRNEQFF. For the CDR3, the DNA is TGCGCCAGCAGCCAGGGGCAGGGAGGGCGCAATGAGCAGTTCTTC.

The CDR3 sequence: CASSGFGLAGITDTQYF. The CDR3 region has the DNA TGTGCCAGCAGCGGATTCGGACTAGCGGGAATCACAGATACGCAGTATTTT. This chain uses TRBV9 with TRBJ2-3, with 12 positions matching TRBD2. Germline-derived CDR1 and CDR2 are SGDLS and YYNGEE. V lost 3 bases, J lost 2 bases, and 7 bases stayed unmatched. The CDR3 consists of 17 residues. Full variable domain (outside the CDR3, taken from reference TRBV9 and TRBJ2-3): DSGVTQTPKHLITATGQRVTLRCSPRSGDLSVYWYQQSLDQGLQFLIQYYNGEERAKGNILERFSAQQFPDLHSELNLSSLELGDSALYFCASSGFGLAGITDTQYFGPGTRLTVL.

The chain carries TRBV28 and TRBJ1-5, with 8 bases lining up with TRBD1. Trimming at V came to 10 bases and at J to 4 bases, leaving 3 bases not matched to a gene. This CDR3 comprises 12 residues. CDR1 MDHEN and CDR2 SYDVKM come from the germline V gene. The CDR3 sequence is CATGQGNQPQHF. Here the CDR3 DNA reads TGTGCCACCGGACAGGGAAATCAGCCCCAGCATTTT.

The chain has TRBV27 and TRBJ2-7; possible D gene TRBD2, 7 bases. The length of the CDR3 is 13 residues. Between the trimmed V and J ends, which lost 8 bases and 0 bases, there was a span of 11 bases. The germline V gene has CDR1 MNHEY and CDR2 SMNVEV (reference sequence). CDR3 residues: CASGAGASYEQYF. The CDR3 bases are TGTGCCAGCGGCGCGGGGGCCTCCTACGAGCAGTACTTC.

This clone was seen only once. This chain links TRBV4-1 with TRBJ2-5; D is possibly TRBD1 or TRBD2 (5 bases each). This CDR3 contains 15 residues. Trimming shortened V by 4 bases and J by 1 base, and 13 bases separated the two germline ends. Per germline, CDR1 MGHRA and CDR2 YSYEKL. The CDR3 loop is CASSPGTQIQETQYF. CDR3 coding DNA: TGCGCCAGCAGCCCGGGGACCCAAATCCAAGAGACCCAGTACTTC.

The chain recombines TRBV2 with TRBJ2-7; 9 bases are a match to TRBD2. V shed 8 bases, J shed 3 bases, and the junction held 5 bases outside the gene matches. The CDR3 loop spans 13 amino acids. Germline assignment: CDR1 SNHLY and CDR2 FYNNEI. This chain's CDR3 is CASRLAGDYEQYF. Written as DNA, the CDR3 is TGTGCCAGCCGATTAGCGGGAGACTACGAGCAGTACTTC.

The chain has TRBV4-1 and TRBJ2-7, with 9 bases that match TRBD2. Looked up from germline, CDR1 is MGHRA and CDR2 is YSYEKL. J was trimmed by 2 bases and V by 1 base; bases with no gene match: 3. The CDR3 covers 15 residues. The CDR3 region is CASSQVAGAPYEQYF. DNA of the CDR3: TGCGCCAGCAGCCAAGTAGCGGGAGCCCCCTACGAGCAGTACTTC.

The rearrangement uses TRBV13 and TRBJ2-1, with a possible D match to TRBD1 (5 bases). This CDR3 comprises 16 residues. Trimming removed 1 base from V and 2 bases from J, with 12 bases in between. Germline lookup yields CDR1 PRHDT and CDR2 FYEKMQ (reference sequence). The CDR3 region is CASSLEPDNPYNEQFF. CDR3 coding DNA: TGTGCCAGCAGCTTAGAGCCGGACAACCCCTACAATGAGCAGTTCTTC.

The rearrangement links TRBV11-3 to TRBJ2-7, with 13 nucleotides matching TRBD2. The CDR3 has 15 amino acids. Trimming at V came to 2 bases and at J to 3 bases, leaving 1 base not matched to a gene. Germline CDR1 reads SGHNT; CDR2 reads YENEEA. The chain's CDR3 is CASSLRTSGSYEQYF. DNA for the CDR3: TGTGCCAGCAGCTTACGGACTAGCGGGAGCTACGAGCAGTACTTC.

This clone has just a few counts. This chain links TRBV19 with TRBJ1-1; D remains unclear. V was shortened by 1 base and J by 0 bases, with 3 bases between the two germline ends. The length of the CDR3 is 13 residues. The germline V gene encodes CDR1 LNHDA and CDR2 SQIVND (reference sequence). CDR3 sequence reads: CASSIVVNTEAFF. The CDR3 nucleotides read TGTGCCAGTAGTATAGTGGTGAACACTGAAGCTTTCTTT.

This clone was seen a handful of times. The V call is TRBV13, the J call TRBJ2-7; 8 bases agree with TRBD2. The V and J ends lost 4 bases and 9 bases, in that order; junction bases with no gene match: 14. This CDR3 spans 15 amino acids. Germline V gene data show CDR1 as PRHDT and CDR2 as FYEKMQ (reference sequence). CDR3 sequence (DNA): TGTGCCAGCAGCTCGCCCCCGGGAGGGCATGTCGTGCAGTACTTC. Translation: CASSSPPGGHVVQYF.

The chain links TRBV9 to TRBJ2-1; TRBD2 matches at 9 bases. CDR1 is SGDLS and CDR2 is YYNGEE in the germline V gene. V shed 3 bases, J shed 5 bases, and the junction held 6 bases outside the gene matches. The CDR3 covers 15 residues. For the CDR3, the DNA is TGTGCCAGCAGCGGAGCGGGAGGAGTGAACAATGAGCAGTTCTTC. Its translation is CASSGAGGVNNEQFF.

The CDR3 DNA is TGTGCCAGCAGTTTCGGGACAGGTGGCTACACCTTC. It specifies CASSFGTGGYTF. The chain couples TRBV11-3 to TRBJ1-2, with 8 bases matching TRBD1. The CDR3 length is 12 residues. Germline CDR1 and CDR2: SGHNT and YENEEA. Trimming removed 6 bases from V and 7 bases from J; junction bases left unmatched: 4.

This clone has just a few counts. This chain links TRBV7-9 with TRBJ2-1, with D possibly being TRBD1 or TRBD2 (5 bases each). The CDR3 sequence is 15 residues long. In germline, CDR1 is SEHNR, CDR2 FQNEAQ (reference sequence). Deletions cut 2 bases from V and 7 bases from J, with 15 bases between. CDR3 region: CASSLPRGTLNEQFF. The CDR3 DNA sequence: TGTGCCAGCAGCTTACCCCGTGGGACCCTAAATGAGCAGTTCTTC.

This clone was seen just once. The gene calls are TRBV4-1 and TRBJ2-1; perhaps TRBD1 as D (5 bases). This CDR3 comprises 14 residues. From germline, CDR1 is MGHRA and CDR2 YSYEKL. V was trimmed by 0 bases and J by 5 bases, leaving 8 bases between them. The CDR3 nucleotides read TGCGCCAGCAGCCAAGAGGGGCAGGACAATGAGCAGTTCTTC. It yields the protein CASSQEGQDNEQFF.

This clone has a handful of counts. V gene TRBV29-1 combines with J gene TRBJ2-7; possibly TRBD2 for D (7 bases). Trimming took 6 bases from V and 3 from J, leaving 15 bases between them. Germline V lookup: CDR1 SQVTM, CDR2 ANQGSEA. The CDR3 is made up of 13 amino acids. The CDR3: CSVTRGGLYEQYF. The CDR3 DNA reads TGCAGCGTCACTCGCGGGGGCCTCTACGAGCAGTACTTC.

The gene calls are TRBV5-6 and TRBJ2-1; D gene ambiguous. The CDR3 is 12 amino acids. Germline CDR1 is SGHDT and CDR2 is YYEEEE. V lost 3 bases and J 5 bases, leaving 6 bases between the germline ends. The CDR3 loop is CASSSGDNEQFF. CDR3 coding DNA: TGTGCCAGCAGCTCCGGTGACAATGAGCAGTTCTTC.

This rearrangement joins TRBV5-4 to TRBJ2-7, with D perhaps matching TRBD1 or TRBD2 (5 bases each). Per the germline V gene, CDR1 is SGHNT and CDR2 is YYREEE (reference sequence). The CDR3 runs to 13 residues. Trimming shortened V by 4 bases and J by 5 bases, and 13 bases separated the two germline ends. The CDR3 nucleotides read TGTGCCAGCAGCCCCACGGGGCCTGACGAGCAGTACTTC. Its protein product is CASSPTGPDEQYF.

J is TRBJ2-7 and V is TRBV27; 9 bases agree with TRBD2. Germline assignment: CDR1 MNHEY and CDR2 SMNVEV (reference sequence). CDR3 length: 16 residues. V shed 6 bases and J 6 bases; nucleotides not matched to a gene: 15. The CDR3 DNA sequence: TGTGCCAGCAGCCCCTTGAGGGCGGGAGGGCCGGGCGAGCAGTACTTC. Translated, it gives CASSPLRAGGPGEQYF.